Below, 22 T cell receptor beta chains from the same sample are listed, as sequenced in a study of blood T cell repertoires in COVID-19 (dated by TCRdb to 2020 to 2022). The method was the immunoSEQ multiplex PCR assay. Imported from immuneACCESS, the table was reduced by TCRdb to in-frame sequences with V and J called. These copies leave out some clones; in studies compared against another copy, an unresolved V gene accounts for under half, and the cause of the remainder is not known. The sample table lists some 140,000 clones, around 85% of them with a count of one. Of the sample, around 0.63% falls within the top ten clones. The source material was peripheral blood. The receptors were sampled from a man in his sixties with COVID-19, enrolled during active disease.

J is TRBJ2-1 and V is TRBV6-4; 9 bases agree with TRBD1. The CDR3 spans 14 residues. Per germline, CDR1 MRHNA and CDR2 SNTAGT. With 4 bases clipped from V and 7 bases from J, the junction kept 5 bases outside the gene matches. In DNA form, the CDR3 reads TGTGCCAGCAGTGCCGGGACAGGGAGGAATGAGCAGTTCTTC. Residues: CASSAGTGRNEQFF.

The chain links TRBV16 to TRBJ1-3; 8 bases are a match to TRBD1. J gave up 2 bases and V 4 bases, and 10 bases lay outside the gene matches. CDR3 length: 17 amino acids. Germline loops: CDR1 KGHSY, CDR2 FQNENV. CDR3 loop: CASSLFDRGRTGNTIYF. CDR3 bases: TGTGCCAGCAGCCTGTTTGACAGGGGTCGGACTGGAAACACCATATATTTT.

The V and J genes are TRBV18 and TRBJ1-4; the D gene is possibly TRBD1 (6 bases). The CDR3 spans 17 residues. Between the trimmed V and J ends, which lost 0 bases and 5 bases, there was a span of 16 bases. The germline gives CDR1 KGHSH, CDR2 LQKENI. CDR3: CASSPPGSGAQNEKLFF. DNA for the CDR3: TGTGCCAGCTCACCACCGGGGTCAGGGGCTCAAAATGAAAAACTGTTTTTT.

This rearrangement joins TRBV2 to TRBJ1-5, with 8 bases fitting TRBD1. The trim removed 4 bases at V and 0 bases at J, leaving 2 bases unmatched. Germline CDR1 reads SNHLY; CDR2 reads FYNNEI. CDR3 length: 15 amino acids. CDR3 protein: CASSGQGYSNQPQHF. CDR3 coding DNA: TGTGCCAGCAGTGGACAGGGGTATAGCAATCAGCCCCAGCATTTT.

V and J are TRBV14 and TRBJ1-5; TRBD1 agrees at 12 bases. CDR3 length equals 19 residues. J gave up 2 bases and V 1 base, and 9 bases lay outside the gene matches. Germline V gene lookup returns CDR1 SGHDN and CDR2 FVKESK. The CDR3 loop is CASSQGAGTGGAGNQPQHF. The CDR3 DNA is TGTGCCAGCAGCCAAGGAGCCGGGACAGGGGGCGCAGGCAATCAGCCCCAGCATTTT.

This clone is a singleton in its sample. V gene TRBV7-2 combines with J gene TRBJ2-5, with 10 bases identical to TRBD2. The length of the CDR3 is 19 residues. After removal of 2 bases from V and 4 bases from J, the junction contained 16 bases not matched to a gene. Germline V gives CDR1 SGHTA, CDR2 FQGNSA. Here the CDR3 reads CASSLLAGVGLGPGETQYF. The CDR3 nucleotides are TGTGCCAGCAGCTTACTAGCGGGAGTTGGTTTGGGTCCAGGAGAGACCCAGTACTTC.

J is TRBJ2-3 and V is TRBV6-6; D perhaps matches TRBD2 (5 bases). Per germline, CDR1 MNHNY and CDR2 SVGAGI (reference sequence). CDR3 size: 14 residues. The V end lost 6 bases, the J end lost 3 bases, and 13 bases lay between the germline ends. CDR3 amino acids: CASRGGGLTDTQYF. In DNA, the CDR3 is TGTGCCAGCAGGGGTGGCGGGCTGACAGATACGCAGTATTTT.

V usage is TRBV7-3 and J usage is TRBJ2-1, with TRBD1 matching 8 bases. Germline V gives CDR1 SGHTA, CDR2 FQGTGA. V lost 2 bases to trimming and J lost 9 bases; unmatched junction nucleotides: 12. The CDR3 is made up of 16 amino acids. DNA for the CDR3: TGTGCCAGCAGCTTACAGGGGGCGATCCCCGCCGGTGAGCAGTTCTTC. Encoded protein: CASSLQGAIPAGEQFF.

V usage is TRBV29-1 and J usage is TRBJ2-5, with D possibly TRBD2 on 5 matching bases. The germline V and J ends were trimmed by 2 bases and 1 base, with 8 bases remaining between them. Germline-derived CDR1 and CDR2 are SQVTM and ANQGSEA. The CDR3 length is 13 residues. CDR3 region: CSVEWRVQETQYF. The DNA of the CDR3 is TGCAGCGTTGAATGGCGGGTCCAAGAGACCCAGTACTTC.

This sequence joins TRBV30 and TRBJ1-2; D may be TRBD1 (5 bases). CDR3 length: 12 residues. Germline CDR1 and CDR2: GTSNPN and SVGIG (reference sequence). The germline V and J ends were trimmed by 7 bases and 5 bases, with 14 bases remaining between them. CDR3: CAFSGGGYGYTF. Here the CDR3 DNA reads TGTGCCTTCAGTGGGGGGGGATATGGCTACACCTTC.

The V and J genes are TRBV19 and TRBJ2-5, with 9 bases fitting TRBD2. The V segment lost 6 bases and the J segment 5 bases; nucleotides outside the gene matches: 10. Germline-derived CDR1 and CDR2 are LNHDA and SQIVND (reference sequence). The CDR3 runs 15 residues. Here the CDR3 reads CASSQAGGSEETQYF. The CDR3 DNA reads as TGTGCCAGTAGCCAAGCGGGGGGCAGCGAGGAGACCCAGTACTTC.

The V and J genes are TRBV25-1 and TRBJ1-5; perhaps TRBD1 as D (5 bases). The V and J ends lost 3 bases and 5 bases respectively, with 8 bases between them. CDR3 length equals 13 residues. Per germline, CDR1 MGHDK and CDR2 SYGVNS. CDR3 DNA sequence: TGTGCCAGCAGTGACGGGGGGGATCAGCCCCAGCATTTT. It codes for CASSDGGDQPQHF.

The chain has TRBV6-5 and TRBJ2-5; D ambiguous. The CDR3 is 15 residues long. Germline-derived CDR1 and CDR2 are MNHEY and SVGAGI. V was clipped by 0 bases and J by 5 bases, with 13 bases between them. The CDR3 region is CASSYSLRGRETQYF. The CDR3 DNA reads as TGTGCCAGCAGTTACTCGTTAAGAGGTCGCGAGACCCAGTACTTC.

The V gene is TRBV10-3, the J gene TRBJ2-1, with TRBD2 matching 9 bases. The V gene's germline CDR1 is ENHRY and CDR2 SYGVKD. Trimming at V came to 10 bases and at J to 7 bases, leaving 11 bases not matched to a gene. The CDR3 is made up of 14 amino acids. The CDR3 loop reads CATKDSGSQNEQFF. The CDR3 nucleotides are TGTGCCACCAAAGATAGCGGGAGCCAGAATGAGCAGTTCTTC.

V is TRBV19 and J is TRBJ1-5; 7 bases agree with TRBD1. With 7 bases clipped from V and 7 bases from J, the junction kept 13 bases outside the gene matches. Germline CDR1 LNHDA, CDR2 SQIVND (reference sequence). The CDR3 has 15 residues. The CDR3 nucleotides read TGTGCCAGTACAAACGGGCAGTCACAGGGGCAGCCCCAGCATTTT. Amino acid sequence: CASTNGQSQGQPQHF.

The rearrangement links TRBV7-2 to TRBJ1-2; D unresolved. The CDR3 runs 13 residues. Looked up from germline, CDR1 is SGHTA and CDR2 is FQGNSA. V lost 3 bases to trimming and J lost 2 bases, with 7 bases between them. Here the CDR3 reads CASSFGPNYGYTF. For the CDR3, the DNA is TGTGCCAGCAGCTTTGGGCCAAACTATGGCTACACCTTC.

The chain joins TRBV7-2 to TRBJ2-5; 11 bases map to TRBD2. The germline CDR1 and CDR2 sequences are SGHTA and FQGNSA. V lost 4 bases, J lost 5 bases, and 3 bases stayed unmatched. The CDR3 has 14 residues. CDR3 nucleotides: TGTGCCAGCAGCTCTAGCGGGAGGTTGGAGACCCAGTACTTC. It codes for CASSSSGRLETQYF.

The V and J genes are TRBV6-4 and TRBJ1-4; 11 nucleotides agree with TRBD1. The germline gives CDR1 MRHNA, CDR2 SNTAGT. V was clipped by 4 bases and J by 5 bases; unmatched bases: 3. The CDR3 consists of 15 residues. DNA of the CDR3: TGTGCCAGCAGTGCCCGGGACAGGGGGAATGAAAAACTGTTTTTT. This gives the protein CASSARDRGNEKLFF.

This clone occurred a few times. CDR3 in DNA: TGTGCCAGCACGGACTCTAGCAATCAGCCCCAGCATTTT. Its translation is CASTDSSNQPQHF. J is TRBJ1-5 and V is TRBV28; D ambiguous. This CDR3 contains 13 residues. Between the trimmed V and J ends, which lost 7 bases and 0 bases, there was a span of 7 bases. Looked up from germline, CDR1 is MDHEN and CDR2 is SYDVKM.

This clone was recorded only once. V and J are TRBV7-2 and TRBJ2-3; no clear D. Germline V gene sequence: CDR1 SGHTA, CDR2 FQGNSA. V was trimmed by 2 bases and J by 0 bases, leaving 12 bases between them. The CDR3 sequence is 16 residues long. The CDR3 here is CASSLYPRVSTDTQYF. The CDR3 DNA reads TGTGCCAGCAGCTTATATCCCCGCGTCAGCACAGATACGCAGTATTTT. Combining the CDR3 with reference TRBV7-2 and TRBJ2-3 gives the whole variable domain GAGVSQSPSNKVTEKGKDVELRCDPISGHTALYWYRQSLGQGLEFLIYFQGNSAPDKSGLPSDRFSAERTGGSVSTLTIQRTQQEDSAVYLCASSLYPRVSTDTQYFGPGTRLTVL.

The chain links TRBV2 to TRBJ1-4, with 9 bases aligning to TRBD1. The CDR3 has 13 amino acids. V dropped 11 bases and J dropped 5; count of bases not matched to a gene: 6. Looked up from germline, CDR1 is SNHLY and CDR2 is FYNNEI. The CDR3 is CAGTGGLNEKLFF. CDR3 in DNA: TGTGCCGGAACAGGGGGCTTAAATGAAAAACTGTTTTTT.

The V gene is TRBV5-1, the J gene TRBJ2-5; D possibly corresponds to TRBD1 (5 bases). The length of the CDR3 is 15 residues. The V end was cut by 2 bases, the J end by 1 base, with 12 bases between. Germline-derived CDR1 and CDR2 are SGHRS and YFSETQ. CDR3 loop: CASSFGATGQETQYF. The DNA for the CDR3 is TGCGCCAGCAGCTTCGGTGCTACAGGCCAAGAGACCCAGTACTTC. Drawing the rest from reference TRBV5-1 and TRBJ2-5, the complete variable domain is KAGVTQTPRYLIKTRGQQVTLSCSPISGHRSVSWYQQTPGQGLQFLFEYFSETQRNKGNFPGRFSGRQFSNSRSEMNVSTLELGDSALYLCASSFGATGQETQYFGPGTRLLVL.